This T cell receptor beta chain is from a study of T cell repertoires in cytomegalovirus infection. TCRdb analysed the reads with MiXCR anew, one entry per CDR3 protein. Of 700,000 to 850,000 distinct CDR3 sequences listed, approximately 29% were seen once; the top ten hold around 12%. Turning to this clonotype: Antigen unknown.

This TCR was recovered from a human donor in good health (CMV status not recorded). Some clones in this sample may be carry-over from other donors' samples. The sequences come from cultured CD8+ T cells from PBMCs, collected from culture after CMV antigen stimulation.

In DNA form, the CDR3 reads TGTGCCACCAGTGACCCCGACAGGGCTGGTCTTGACACCGGGGAGCTGTTTTTT. This sequence encodes CATSDPDRAGLDTGELFF. The rearrangement joins TRBV24-1 to TRBJ2-2; 7 positions match TRBD1. Germline V gives CDR1 KGHDR, CDR2 SFDVKD. Germline trimming cut 4 bases from V and 3 bases from J; bases unmatched to any gene: 13. CDR3 size: 18 residues.